Following are 3 T cell receptor beta chains from one sample sequenced in a study of neurological immune-mediated disorders. TCRdb passed the 5' RACE reads through MiXCR, listing each CDR3 protein once. Among tens of thousands of distinct CDR3 sequences listed, about 15% were seen once. What was sequenced was PBMCs. These receptors were taken from a man in his sixties or seventies in good health.

V usage is TRBV12-3 or TRBV12-4 and J usage is TRBJ2-3; D is unclear. The CDR3 covers 16 residues. Trimming took 1 base from V and 0 from J, leaving 11 bases between them. The CDR3 reads CASSLDGFLSTDTQYF. In DNA form, the CDR3 reads TGTGCCAGCAGTTTAGACGGTTTCCTGAGCACAGATACGCAGTATTTT.

In this sample, this clonotype turned up many times. The V and J genes are TRBV9 and TRBJ2-5; D is ambiguous. Germline CDR1 reads SGDLS; CDR2 reads YYNGEE. Trimming removed 3 bases from V and 1 base from J, with 13 bases in between. The CDR3 is 15 amino acids. The chain's CDR3 is CASSGGETAQETQYF. The CDR3 coding sequence is TGTGCCAGCAGCGGAGGTGAAACGGCCCAAGAGACCCAGTACTTC.

This clonotype was found many times. The chain joins TRBV5-5 to TRBJ2-2, with TRBD2 matching over 15 bases. CDR1 and CDR2 from the germline V gene are SGHKS and YYEKEE (reference sequence). This CDR3 region has 17 residues. The V segment lost 5 bases and the J segment 7 bases; nucleotides outside the gene matches: 9. The CDR3 bases are TGTGCCAGCAGTCGGACTAGCGGGGGGGCCGAGGTCGGGGAGCTGTTTTTT. Amino acids: CASSRTSGGAEVGELFF.